The clone carrying this T cell receptor beta chain was counted only a few times. Repertoires were generated with immunoSEQ multiplex PCR, while TCRdb's copy carries only in-frame clones and drops some. The sample shows tens of thousands of clones, roughly 70% of them seen only once. Germline V gives CDR1 MNHNY, CDR2 SVGAGI (reference sequence). The CDR3 contains 15 residues. V lost 0 bases and J 2 bases, leaving 7 bases between the germline ends. These data come from a study of blood T cell repertoires in COVID-19. This chain connects TRBV6-6 to TRBJ1-4, with D possibly matching TRBD1 (5 bases). Sequenced: peripheral blood. The TCR comes from a woman in her seventies with acute or convalescent COVID-19. CDR3 DNA: TGTGCCAGCAGTTACTCGGGGGGTACTAATGAAAAACTGTTTTTT. Protein product: CASSYSGGTNEKLFF.